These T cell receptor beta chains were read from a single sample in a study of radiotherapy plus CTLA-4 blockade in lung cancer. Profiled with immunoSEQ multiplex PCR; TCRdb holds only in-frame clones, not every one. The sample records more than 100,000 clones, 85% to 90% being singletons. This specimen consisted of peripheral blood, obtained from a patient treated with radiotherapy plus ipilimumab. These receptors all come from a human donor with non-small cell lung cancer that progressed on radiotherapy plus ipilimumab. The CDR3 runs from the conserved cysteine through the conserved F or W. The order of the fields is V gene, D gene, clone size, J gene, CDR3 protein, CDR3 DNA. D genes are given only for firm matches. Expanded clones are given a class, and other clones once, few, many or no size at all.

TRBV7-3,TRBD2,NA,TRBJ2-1,CASSSGSGNEQFF,TGTGCCAGCAGCTCGGGTAGCGGGAATGAGCAGTTCTTC
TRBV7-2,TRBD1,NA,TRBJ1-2,CASSLVPGGVNRNYGYTF,TGTGCCAGCAGCTTAGTCCCAGGGGGGGTGAATCGTAACTATGGCTACACCTTC
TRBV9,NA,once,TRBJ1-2,CASSARVAAPRVGGYTF,TGTGCCAGCAGCGCGAGGGTGGCAGCCCCTAGGGTTGGGGGCTACACCTTC
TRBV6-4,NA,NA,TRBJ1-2,CASSPPPGLSYGYTF,TGTGCCAGCAGTCCCCCGCCGGGGTTAAGCTATGGCTACACCTTC
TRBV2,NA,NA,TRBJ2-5,CASSLWLQETQYF,TGTGCCAGCAGCTTGTGGCTCCAAGAGACCCAGTACTTC
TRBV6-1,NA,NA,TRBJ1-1,CASTYTDDTEAFF,TGTGCCAGCACCTACACCGACGACACTGAAGCTTTCTTT
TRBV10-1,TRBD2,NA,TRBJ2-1,CASSESKGLAEGNEQFF,TGCGCCAGCAGTGAGTCGAAGGGACTAGCGGAGGGCAATGAGCAGTTCTTC
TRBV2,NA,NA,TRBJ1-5,CASTESRGDQPQHF,TGTGCCAGCACCGAGAGTAGGGGGGATCAGCCCCAGCATTTT
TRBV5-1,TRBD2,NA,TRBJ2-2,CASSFLAGDSTGELFF,TGCGCCAGCAGCTTCTTAGCGGGAGATTCCACCGGGGAGCTGTTTTTT
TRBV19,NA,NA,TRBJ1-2,CASSPPGGAGGYTF,TGTGCCAGTAGCCCGCCGGGGGGCGCGGGGGGCTACACCTTC
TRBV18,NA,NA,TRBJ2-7,CASSPSRDKTYEQYF,TGTGCCAGCTCCCCAAGTAGGGACAAGACCTACGAGCAGTACTTC
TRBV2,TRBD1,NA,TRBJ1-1,CASTGTGRYTEAFF,TGTGCCAGCACTGGGACAGGGCGGTACACTGAAGCTTTCTTT
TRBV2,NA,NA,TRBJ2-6,CASSDYSGANVLTF,TGTGCCAGCAGTGATTACTCTGGGGCCAACGTCCTGACTTTC
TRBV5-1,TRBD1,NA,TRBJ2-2,CASSSGTGFAIGELFF,TGCGCCAGCAGCTCCGGGACAGGGTTTGCCATCGGGGAGCTGTTTTTT
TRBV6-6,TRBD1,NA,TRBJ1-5,CASSYSTGGITQPQHF,TGTGCCAGCAGTTACTCGACAGGGGGTATTACTCAGCCCCAGCATTTT
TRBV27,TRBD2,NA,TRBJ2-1,CVASGSSEQFF,TGTGTGGCTAGCGGGAGTTCTGAGCAGTTCTTC
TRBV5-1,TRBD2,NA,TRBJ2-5,CASGAGGPTSETQYF,TGCGCCAGCGGGGCGGGAGGGCCGACTTCGGAGACCCAGTACTTC
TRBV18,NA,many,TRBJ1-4,CASSPYTLATNEKLFF,TGTGCCAGCTCACCATATACTCTGGCAACTAATGAAAAACTGTTTTTT
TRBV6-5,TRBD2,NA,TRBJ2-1,CASSYSLGGAYNEQFF,TGTGCCAGCAGTTACTCCTTGGGAGGGGCGTACAATGAGCAGTTCTTC
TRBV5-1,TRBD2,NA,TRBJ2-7,CASSSGRGTSGSYEQYF,TGCGCCAGCAGCTCGGGACGGGGTACTAGCGGGTCCTACGAGCAGTACTTC
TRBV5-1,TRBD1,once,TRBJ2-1,CASSSTGTDYNEQFF,TGCGCCAGCAGCTCCACCGGGACAGACTACAATGAGCAGTTCTTC
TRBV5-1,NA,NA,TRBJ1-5,CASSSYPVQVSQPPLSLNQPQHF,TGCGCCAGCAGCTCCTATCCGGTCCAAGTCTCGCAACCCCCTCTGAGTTTAAATCAGCCCCAGCATTTT
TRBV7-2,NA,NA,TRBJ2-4,CASSPLVGKNIQYF,TGTGCCAGCAGCCCACTAGTAGGCAAAAACATTCAGTACTTC
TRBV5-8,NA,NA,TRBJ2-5,CASSLGRTGVETQYF,TGTGCCAGCAGCTTGGGAAGGACTGGGGTAGAGACCCAGTACTTC
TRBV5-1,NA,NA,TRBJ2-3,CASSLRGLVKYF,TGCGCCAGCAGCTTGAGGGGCCTAGTGAAGTATTTT
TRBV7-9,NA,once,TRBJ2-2,CASSSPAAVGTGELFF,TGTGCCAGCAGCTCACCAGCCGCGGTGGGCACCGGGGAGCTGTTTTTT
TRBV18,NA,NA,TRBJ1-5,CASSAGDQPQHF,TGTGCCAGCTCAGCAGGGGACCAGCCCCAGCATTTT
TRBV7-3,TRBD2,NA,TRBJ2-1,CASSGGLAGASYNEQFF,TGTGCCAGCAGCGGGGGACTAGCGGGAGCCTCCTACAATGAGCAGTTCTTC
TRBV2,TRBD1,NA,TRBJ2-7,CASKMGQIRSYEQYF,TGTGCCAGCAAGATGGGACAGATTCGTTCCTACGAGCAGTACTTC
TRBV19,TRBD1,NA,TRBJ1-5,CASSRGTGNQPQHF,TGTGCCAGTAGTAGAGGGACAGGGAATCAGCCCCAGCATTTT
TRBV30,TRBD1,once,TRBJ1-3,CAWSITGAGNTIYF,TGTGCCTGGAGCATCACAGGGGCCGGAAACACCATATATTTT
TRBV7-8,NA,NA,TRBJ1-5,CASSVDSPNQPQHF,TGTGCCAGCAGCGTGGACAGCCCCAATCAGCCCCAGCATTTT
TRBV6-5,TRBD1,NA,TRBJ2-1,CASRHGTANNEQFF,TGTGCCAGCAGGCACGGGACAGCAAACAATGAGCAGTTCTTC